This T cell receptor beta chain came from a study of response to subunit inactivated influenza vaccine. The ends were cut back, 3 bases at V and 4 bases at J, with 12 bases in the middle. The CDR3 runs to 14 residues. TCRdb redid the calling of the RT-PCR reads with MiXCR, one entry per CDR3 protein. The sample has roughly 700,000 distinct CDR3 sequences, about 15% seen once. This receptor was obtained from a man aged 45 to 65 who received an inactivated influenza vaccine. Sequenced material: PBMCs from blood, taken 14 to 15 days before vaccination. V and J are TRBV12-3 or TRBV12-4 and TRBJ2-5; unclear D gene. The CDR3 nucleotides are TGTGCCAGCAGTTTTAAGGGCGGTGGAGAGACCCAGTACTTC. Translating it yields CASSFKGGGETQYF.